What follows is one T cell receptor beta chain and its context. The source of the sample is a study of identical twins. TCRdb re-called the 5' RACE reads through MiXCR, storing one row per CDR3 protein. The sample shows around 1.7 million distinct CDR3 sequences, under 35% of them seen only once. V was cut by 0 bases and J by 4 bases, with 6 bases left in between. CDR3 size: 13 residues. CDR1 is MNHEY, CDR2 SVGAGI, per germline. The V gene is TRBV6-5, the J gene TRBJ1-1; D unresolved. The sample comprised cord blood. This sequence originates from a newborn girl in good health. The CDR3 region is CASSYSYGTEAFF. CDR3 coding DNA: TGTGCCAGCAGTTACTCGTATGGCACTGAAGCTTTCTTT.